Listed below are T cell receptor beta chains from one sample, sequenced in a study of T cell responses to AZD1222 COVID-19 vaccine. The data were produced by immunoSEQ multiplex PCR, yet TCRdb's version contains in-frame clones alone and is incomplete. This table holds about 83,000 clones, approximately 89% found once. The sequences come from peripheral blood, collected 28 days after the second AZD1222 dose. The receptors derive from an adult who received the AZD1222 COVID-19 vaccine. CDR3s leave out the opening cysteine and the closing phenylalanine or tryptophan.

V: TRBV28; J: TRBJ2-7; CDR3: ASSPIAGAYEQY
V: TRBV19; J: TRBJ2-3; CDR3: ASSPGQAITDTQY
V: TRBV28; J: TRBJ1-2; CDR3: ASSLHTGANYGYT
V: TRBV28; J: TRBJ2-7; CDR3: ASSPPGTGGNEQY
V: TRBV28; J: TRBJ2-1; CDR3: ASSFLQVDRGSFNEQF
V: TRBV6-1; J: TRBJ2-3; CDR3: ASSETIMGHTDTQY
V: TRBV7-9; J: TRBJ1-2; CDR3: ASTLVRLDVYGYT
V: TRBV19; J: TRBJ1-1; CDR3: ASRVIESSEAF
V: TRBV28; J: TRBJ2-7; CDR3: ASSQTYEQY
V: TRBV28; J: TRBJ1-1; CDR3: ASSLTSGGNTEAF
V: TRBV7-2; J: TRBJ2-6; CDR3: ASSGPDRRSSGANVLT
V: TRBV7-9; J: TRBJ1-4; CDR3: ASSLGYRGPATNEKLF
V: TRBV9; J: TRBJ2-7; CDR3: ASSSGGEQY
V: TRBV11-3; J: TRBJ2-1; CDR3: ASSLNRDNEQF
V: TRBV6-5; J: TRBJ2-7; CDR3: ASSIGGPYEQY
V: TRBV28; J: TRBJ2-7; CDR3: ASSSSPGVEQY
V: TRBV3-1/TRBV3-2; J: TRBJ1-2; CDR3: ASSQAFSGTYGYT
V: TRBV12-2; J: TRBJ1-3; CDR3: ASRLGKAGASGNTIY
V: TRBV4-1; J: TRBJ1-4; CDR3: ASSQVGQGPNEKLF
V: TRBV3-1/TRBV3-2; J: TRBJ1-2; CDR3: ASSQAGTNWGYGYT
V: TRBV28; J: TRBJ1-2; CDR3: AAGRAPSYRGYT
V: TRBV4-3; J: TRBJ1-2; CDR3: ASSHQQGARGYT
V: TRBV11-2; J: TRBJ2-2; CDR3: ASRGLAGVVDTGELF
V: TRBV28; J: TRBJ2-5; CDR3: ASIAGPSQETQY
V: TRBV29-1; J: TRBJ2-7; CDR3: SVHRASSYEQY
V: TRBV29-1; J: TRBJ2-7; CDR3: SVEVSYEQY
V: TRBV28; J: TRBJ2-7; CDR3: AITGTGPYEQY
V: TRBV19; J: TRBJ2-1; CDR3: ASSLAGKAYNEQF
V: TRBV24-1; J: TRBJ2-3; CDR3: ATSANSIADTQY
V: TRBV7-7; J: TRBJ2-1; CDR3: ASSRGQHNEQF
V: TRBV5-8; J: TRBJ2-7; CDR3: ASSWERLEHEQY
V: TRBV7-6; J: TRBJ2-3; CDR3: ASSSDRGRTDTQY
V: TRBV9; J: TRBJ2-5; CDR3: ASSGEAGSEGSGETQY
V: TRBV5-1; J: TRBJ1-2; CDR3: ASMSGTGGSGYT
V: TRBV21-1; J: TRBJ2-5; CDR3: ASSKVQIETQY
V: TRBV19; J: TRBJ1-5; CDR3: ASTEGRQPQH
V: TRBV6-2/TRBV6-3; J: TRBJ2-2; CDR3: ASSQQTSGTPTGELF
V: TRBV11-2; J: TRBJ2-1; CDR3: ASSLDPRGLF
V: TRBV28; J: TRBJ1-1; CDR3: ASSFQGGQSEAF
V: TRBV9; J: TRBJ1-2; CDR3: ASSLGTAKGYT
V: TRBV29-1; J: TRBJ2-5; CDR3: SVERGSGETQY